This TCR beta chain was obtained from a study of identical twins. General observations from the study: Shared out-of-frame alpha sequences (those common to twins) showed excess low generation probability.

Trimming took off 0 bases at V and 4 bases at J, with 8 bases between the two ends. The CDR3 consists of 14 residues. The germline V gene encodes CDR1 LGHNA and CDR2 YNFKEQ. This clonotype has a count of ten or more. Its specificity is unknown. TCRdb itself ran the 5' RACE reads through MiXCR, one entry per CDR3 protein. The sample consists of approximately 220,000 distinct CDR3 sequences, less than 8% of them appearing once. The same sample was also used in a study of yellow fever vaccine responses in identical twins.

The chain has TRBV4-2 and TRBJ2-3, with no clear D. The sequence was collected from a woman between 18 and 29 years old in good health. The specimen sequenced was memory (CD45RO+) T cells sorted from blood. CDR3 in amino acids: CASSQELGSDTQYF. Here the CDR3 DNA reads TGTGCCAGCAGCCAAGAATTGGGGTCAGATACGCAGTATTTT.